Listed below are T cell receptor beta chains from one sample, sequenced in a study of T-cell memory formation after mild COVID-19. TCRdb re-called the 5' RACE reads with MiXCR, one entry per CDR3 protein. Here the sample spans nearly 40,000 distinct CDR3 sequences, 6% to 7.5% being singletons. Material for sequencing was PBMCs or a T cell subset sorted from them (not recorded which). These receptors were taken from an adult who had mild COVID-19 (a few samples of this study predate the infection). Cell type and time point are not known. CDR3s include the opening cysteine and the closing phenylalanine or tryptophan. The order of the fields is CDR3 protein, CDR3 DNA, V gene, J gene, clone size, D gene. D genes are given only for firm matches. The size entry is marked missing in some rows and otherwise reads once, few, many or a size class.

CDR3: CASSLDHSYNEQFF
DNA: TGTGCCAGCAGTTTGGATCACTCCTACAATGAGCAGTTCTTC
V: TRBV12-3/TRBV12-4
J: TRBJ2-1
size: many
D: -

CDR3: CASSLGLTGRANYGYTF
DNA: TGCGCCAGCAGCCTCGGACTGACAGGCCGAGCTAACTATGGCTACACCTTC
V: TRBV5-1
J: TRBJ1-2
size: many
D: -

CDR3: CASSSQEGLAGYAEQFF
DNA: TGTGCCAGCAGCTCACAGGAGGGACTAGCGGGATATGCTGAGCAGTTCTTC
V: TRBV11-2
J: TRBJ2-1
size: -
D: TRBD2

CDR3: CASSPRDREKLFF
DNA: TGTGCCAGCAGTCCCCGGGACCGTGAAAAACTGTTTTTT
V: TRBV27
J: TRBJ1-4
size: -
D: -

CDR3: CASSFSGPRTDTQYF
DNA: TGTGCCAGCAGTTTTTCAGGGCCTCGCACAGATACGCAGTATTTT
V: TRBV12-3/TRBV12-4
J: TRBJ2-3
size: -
D: -

CDR3: CASSQGSGYGYTF
DNA: TGTGCCAGCAGTCAGGGGTCAGGCTATGGCTACACCTTC
V: TRBV2
J: TRBJ1-2
size: -
D: -

CDR3: CASSLGTGYTEAFF
DNA: TGTGCCAGCAGCTTGGGGACGGGCTACACTGAAGCTTTCTTT
V: TRBV5-5
J: TRBJ1-1
size: many
D: -

CDR3: CASRTSGSGSSGELFF
DNA: TGTGCCAGCCGAACTAGCGGGAGCGGGTCGTCCGGGGAGCTGTTTTTT
V: TRBV18
J: TRBJ2-2
size: -
D: TRBD2

CDR3: CASGTSPYGYTF
DNA: TGTGCCAGCGGGACAAGTCCCTATGGCTACACCTTC
V: TRBV27
J: TRBJ1-2
size: -
D: -

CDR3: CASSSELGAFF
DNA: TGTGCCAGCAGCTCCGAGTTGGGAGCTTTCTTT
V: TRBV11-3
J: TRBJ1-1
size: -
D: -

CDR3: CASSSRENYGYTF
DNA: TGTGCCAGCAGTTCGAGGGAGAACTATGGCTACACCTTC
V: TRBV27
J: TRBJ1-2
size: few
D: -

CDR3: CASTSMRADTDTQYF
DNA: TGTGCCAGCACCTCAATGAGAGCGGACACAGATACGCAGTATTTT
V: TRBV12-3/TRBV12-4
J: TRBJ2-3
size: many
D: -

CDR3: CASSFPGWRTEAFF
DNA: TGTGCCAGCAGCTTTCCAGGGTGGCGAACTGAAGCTTTCTTT
V: TRBV7-2
J: TRBJ1-1
size: few
D: -

CDR3: CASSLDTWETQYF
DNA: TGTGCCAGCAGCTTAGATACGTGGGAGACCCAGTACTTC
V: TRBV7-8
J: TRBJ2-5
size: many
D: -

CDR3: CASSSRTSGSYEQYF
DNA: TGTGCCAGCAGCTCCAGGACTAGCGGGAGCTACGAGCAGTACTTC
V: TRBV7-2
J: TRBJ2-7
size: -
D: TRBD2

CDR3: CASSRDREKAFF
DNA: TGCGCCAGCAGCCGGGACAGGGAGAAAGCTTTCTTT
V: TRBV5-1
J: TRBJ1-1
size: many
D: TRBD1

CDR3: CATSDWTPGSTDTQYF
DNA: TGTGCCACCAGTGATTGGACTCCGGGAAGCACAGATACGCAGTATTTT
V: TRBV24-1
J: TRBJ2-3
size: -
D: -

CDR3: CASSPGDQPQHF
DNA: TGTGCCAGCTCACCAGGAGATCAGCCCCAGCATTTT
V: TRBV18
J: TRBJ1-5
size: few
D: -

CDR3: CASSLDLGPYEQYF
DNA: TGTGCCAGCAGCTTAGATCTAGGCCCCTACGAGCAGTACTTC
V: TRBV7-2
J: TRBJ2-7
size: medium-sized
D: -

CDR3: CASSPSGNTQYF
DNA: TGTGCCAGCAGCCCCTCGGGGAATACGCAGTATTTT
V: TRBV3-1
J: TRBJ2-3
size: -
D: -

CDR3: CASSLNTAYEQYF
DNA: TGTGCCAGCAGTTTGAACACCGCCTACGAGCAGTACTTC
V: TRBV12-3/TRBV12-4
J: TRBJ2-7
size: many
D: -

CDR3: CASSSLTDTQYF
DNA: TGTGCCAGCAGTTCACTCACAGATACGCAGTATTTT
V: TRBV2
J: TRBJ2-3
size: many
D: -

CDR3: CASSLGQGHDEQYF
DNA: TGCGCCAGCAGCTTGGGGCAGGGACACGACGAGCAGTACTTC
V: TRBV5-1
J: TRBJ2-7
size: medium-sized
D: -

CDR3: CASRPPGVRGANVLTF
DNA: TGTGCCAGCAGGCCCCCGGGAGTTCGCGGGGCCAACGTCCTGACTTTC
V: TRBV6-5
J: TRBJ2-6
size: -
D: -

CDR3: CAWSLGQGRSIYF
DNA: TGTGCCTGGAGTCTAGGACAGGGAAGGTCCATATATTTT
V: TRBV30
J: TRBJ1-3
size: many
D: TRBD1

CDR3: CASSLAGLVIYEQYF
DNA: TGTGCCAGCAGCTTAGCGGGACTAGTCATCTACGAGCAGTACTTC
V: TRBV7-9
J: TRBJ2-7
size: -
D: TRBD2

CDR3: CAWTPRTVSYEQYF
DNA: TGTGCCTGGACCCCAAGGACAGTTTCCTACGAGCAGTACTTC
V: TRBV30
J: TRBJ2-7
size: few
D: -

CDR3: CASSQAGGSSGGWETQYF
DNA: TGTGCCAGCAGCCAAGCCGGGGGCTCTAGCGGGGGGTGGGAGACCCAGTACTTC
V: TRBV4-2
J: TRBJ2-5
size: many
D: TRBD2

CDR3: CASSLAERTLAFF
DNA: TGCGCCAGCAGCTTGGCGGAGAGGACGTTGGCTTTCTTT
V: TRBV5-1
J: TRBJ1-1
size: -
D: -

CDR3: CASRPGQGPYEQYF
DNA: TGTGCCAGCAGGCCGGGACAGGGTCCCTACGAGCAGTACTTC
V: TRBV6-1
J: TRBJ2-7
size: -
D: TRBD1

CDR3: CASSGGQGAETQYF
DNA: TGCGCCAGCAGCGGGGGACAGGGGGCAGAGACCCAGTACTTC
V: TRBV5-1
J: TRBJ2-5
size: many
D: TRBD1

CDR3: CASSLHDEQFF
DNA: TGTGCCAGCAGCTTACACGATGAGCAGTTCTTC
V: TRBV7-3
J: TRBJ2-1
size: many
D: -

CDR3: CASEPWTSGARPGELFF
DNA: TGTGCCAGCGAGCCTTGGACTAGCGGGGCGCGCCCCGGGGAGCTGTTTTTT
V: TRBV19
J: TRBJ2-2
size: few
D: TRBD2

CDR3: CASSLEGKGETQYF
DNA: TGTGCCAGCAGCTTGGAAGGAAAGGGAGAGACCCAGTACTTC
V: TRBV5-4
J: TRBJ2-5
size: few
D: -

CDR3: CAWRTGQVTGELFF
DNA: TGTGCCTGGAGAACGGGACAGGTCACCGGGGAGCTGTTTTTT
V: TRBV30
J: TRBJ2-2
size: many
D: TRBD1

CDR3: CASSKGVSAGAINQPQHF
DNA: TGTGCCAGCAGCAAAGGGGTTAGTGCGGGGGCAATCAATCAGCCCCAGCATTTT
V: TRBV21-1
J: TRBJ1-5
size: -
D: -

CDR3: CASSFSQGGEQYF
DNA: TGTGCCAGCAGTTTTAGCCAGGGGGGAGAGCAGTACTTC
V: TRBV12-3/TRBV12-4
J: TRBJ2-7
size: many
D: -

CDR3: CAWSKRVTDTQYF
DNA: TGTGCCTGGAGTAAAAGGGTCACAGATACGCAGTATTTT
V: TRBV30
J: TRBJ2-3
size: -
D: -

CDR3: CASSLRTAGFEQYF
DNA: TGTGCCAGCAGCCTTAGGACAGCAGGGTTCGAGCAGTACTTC
V: TRBV12-3/TRBV12-4
J: TRBJ2-7
size: -
D: -

CDR3: CASSQRGSGQEETQYF
DNA: TGCGCCAGCAGCCAAAGGGGTAGCGGGCAAGAAGAGACCCAGTACTTC
V: TRBV4-1
J: TRBJ2-5
size: few
D: TRBD2

CDR3: CASSHRPAGPYEQYF
DNA: TGCGCCAGCAGCCACCGACCAGCGGGGCCCTACGAGCAGTACTTC
V: TRBV5-1
J: TRBJ2-7
size: many
D: TRBD2

CDR3: CASSSSTGARNIEYF
DNA: TGTGCCAGCAGTTCCTCAACAGGGGCCCGCAACATAGAGTACTTC
V: TRBV28
J: TRBJ2-7
size: -
D: TRBD1

CDR3: CASSQNSAGGEQYF
DNA: TGTGCCAGCAGCCAGAATAGCGCAGGGGGCGAGCAGTACTTC
V: TRBV3-1
J: TRBJ2-7
size: -
D: TRBD1

CDR3: CASSGQNRGDYGYTF
DNA: TGTGCCAGCAGCGGACAGAACAGGGGGGACTATGGCTACACCTTC
V: TRBV3-1
J: TRBJ1-2
size: -
D: TRBD1

CDR3: CASSLAGGYGYTF
DNA: TGTGCCAGCAGTTTGGCTGGGGGATATGGCTACACCTTC
V: TRBV12-3/TRBV12-4
J: TRBJ1-2
size: -
D: -

CDR3: CASSQEGSPDTQYF
DNA: TGTGCCAGCAGCCAAGAGGGTAGCCCAGATACGCAGTATTTT
V: TRBV4-2
J: TRBJ2-3
size: -
D: -

CDR3: CASTPGLAGYEQYF
DNA: TGTGCCAGTACCCCGGGACTAGCGGGATACGAGCAGTACTTC
V: TRBV28
J: TRBJ2-7
size: few
D: TRBD2

CDR3: CASRQQGSTEAFF
DNA: TGTGCCAGCAGGCAACAGGGGTCGACTGAAGCTTTCTTT
V: TRBV12-3/TRBV12-4
J: TRBJ1-1
size: -
D: TRBD1

CDR3: CASSLQQGARRTEAFF
DNA: TGTGCCAGCAGTTTACAACAGGGGGCCCGTCGTACTGAAGCTTTCTTT
V: TRBV27
J: TRBJ1-1
size: many
D: TRBD1

CDR3: CASSSGLASSTDTQYF
DNA: TGTGCCAGCAGTTCGGGACTAGCGTCTAGCACAGATACGCAGTATTTT
V: TRBV12-3/TRBV12-4
J: TRBJ2-3
size: many
D: TRBD2